This TCR beta chain was identified during a study of technical replicates of blood from several donors. TCRdb's copy holds only in-frame clones and misses some; the assay was immunoSEQ multiplex PCR. The table shows some 15,000 clones, with 82% occurring only once. Source material: PBMCs. This TCR derives from a human donor in good health. Some clones in this sample may be carry-over from other donors' samples.

The DNA for the CDR3 is TGCGCCAGCAGCTTGGATACTGCCAAAAACACTGAAGCTTTCTTT. Translating it yields CASSLDTAKNTEAFF. The rearrangement uses TRBV5-1 and TRBJ1-1, with D hard to call. Germline CDR1 reads SGHRS; CDR2 reads YFSETQ. Trimming removed 0 bases from V and 2 bases from J, with 11 bases in between. The CDR3 length is 15 residues. Drawing the rest from reference TRBV5-1 and TRBJ1-1, the complete variable domain is KAGVTQTPRYLIKTRGQQVTLSCSPISGHRSVSWYQQTPGQGLQFLFEYFSETQRNKGNFPGRFSGRQFSNSRSEMNVSTLELGDSALYLCASSLDTAKNTEAFFGQGTRLTVV.